This TCR beta chain was recorded in a study of blood T cells in healthy people across ages. Primers used in a second PCR of roughly 6 to 11 cycles were a sample-barcoded 5' primer and a J-beta primer mix. A single record per CDR3 protein comes from TCRdb applying MiXCR to the 5' RACE reads. The sample has 1.5 million or so distinct CDR3 sequences; about 43% are singletons. Germline CDR1 reads SGDLS; CDR2 reads YYNGEE. This CDR3 is built from 14 residues. V lost 3 bases and J 5 bases, leaving 14 bases between the germline ends. The chain has TRBV9 and TRBJ1-1; D perhaps matches TRBD1 (6 bases). This sequence was found in a young woman in good health. Input material: blood. CDR3 DNA: TGTGCCAGCAGCGAAGGGGGGGCGTTGACTGAAGCTTTCTTT. It yields the protein CASSEGGALTEAFF.